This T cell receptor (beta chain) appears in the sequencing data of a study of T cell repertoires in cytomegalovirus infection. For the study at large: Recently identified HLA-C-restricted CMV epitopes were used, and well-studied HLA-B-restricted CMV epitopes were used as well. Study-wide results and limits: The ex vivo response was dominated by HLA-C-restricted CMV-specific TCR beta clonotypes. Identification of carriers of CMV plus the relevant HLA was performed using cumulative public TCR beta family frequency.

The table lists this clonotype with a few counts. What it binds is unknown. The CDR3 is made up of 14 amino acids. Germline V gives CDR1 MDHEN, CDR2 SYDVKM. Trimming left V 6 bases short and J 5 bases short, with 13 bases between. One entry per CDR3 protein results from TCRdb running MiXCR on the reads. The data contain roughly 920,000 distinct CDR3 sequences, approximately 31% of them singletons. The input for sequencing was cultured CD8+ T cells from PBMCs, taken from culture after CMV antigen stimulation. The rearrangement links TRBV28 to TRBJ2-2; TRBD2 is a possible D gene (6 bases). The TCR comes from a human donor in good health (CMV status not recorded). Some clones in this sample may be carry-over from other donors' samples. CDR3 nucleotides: TGTGCCAGCAGGCCACTAGCTTTTACCGGGGAGCTGTTTTTT. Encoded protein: CASRPLAFTGELFF.